Listed below are T cell receptor beta chains from one sample, sequenced in a study of beta chain features in type 1 diabetes. Clones were read by immunoSEQ multiplex PCR, and TCRdb kept only the in-frame ones, dropping some. The sample includes fewer than 55,000 clones, under 50% of them seen just once. Input material: Tregs from blood. These receptors all stem from a man aged 30 to 39 with type 1 diabetes. The CDR3 runs from the conserved cysteine through the conserved F or W. The D gene is left open where the match is weak. Clone size is shown for a subset of rows, as once, few, many or a class of expanded clone.

d_call	v_call	clone_size	j_call	cdr3_aa	cdr3_nt
.	TRBV5-1	.	TRBJ1-5	CASSLASGANQPQHF	TGCGCCAGCAGCTTGGCTTCAGGGGCCAATCAGCCCCAGCATTTT
.	TRBV10-3	few	TRBJ1-2	CAISESMEQFSYGYTF	TGTGCCATCAGTGAGTCGATGGAACAGTTCTCCTATGGCTACACCTTC
.	TRBV10-1	.	TRBJ1-1	CASSHRCPLREANTEAFF	TGCGCCAGCAGCCATCGGTGCCCTCTCAGGGAGGCGAACACTGAAGCTTTCTTT
.	TRBV4-3	.	TRBJ2-1	CASSQEFTSYNEQFF	TGCGCCAGCAGCCAAGAATTCACAAGCTACAATGAGCAGTTCTTC
TRBD2	TRBV2	.	TRBJ2-7	CASSFTGTISYEQYF	TGTGCCAGCAGTTTCACCGGGACTATCTCCTACGAGCAGTACTTC
TRBD1	TRBV2	.	TRBJ1-5	CASTGQGDQPQHF	TGTGCCAGCACCGGACAGGGTGACCAGCCCCAGCATTTT
TRBD1	TRBV28	.	TRBJ2-7	CATRTGPGSYEQYF	TGTGCCACTCGGACAGGCCCTGGGTCCTACGAGCAGTACTTC
.	TRBV19	.	TRBJ1-5	CASSIYPQPQHF	TGTGCCAGTAGTATCTATCCGCAGCCCCAGCATTTT
.	TRBV6-5	.	TRBJ2-1	CASSYSYAASYNEQFF	TGTGCCAGCAGTTACTCGTATGCGGCCTCCTACAATGAGCAGTTCTTC
.	TRBV4-2	.	TRBJ2-3	CASSQDVAEASTDTQYF	TGTGCCAGCAGCCAAGATGTGGCCGAGGCTAGCACAGATACGCAGTATTTT
.	TRBV5-1	few	TRBJ2-7	CASSSSPGDGSSVSNF	TGCGCCAGCAGCTCCTCGCCGGGGGACGGCAGTTCGGTTTCGAACTTC
.	TRBV7-3	.	TRBJ2-1	CASSFGGARSYNEQFF	TGTGCCAGCAGCTTCGGTGGGGCGCGTTCCTACAATGAGCAGTTCTTC
TRBD2	TRBV7-2	.	TRBJ2-7	CASSSTSFDEQYF	TGTGCCAGCTCTTCGACTAGCTTCGACGAGCAGTACTTC
.	TRBV5-1	.	TRBJ1-3	CASSLGGSGNTIYF	TGCGCCAGCAGCTTAGGAGGGAGTGGAAACACCATATATTTT
.	TRBV7-2	.	TRBJ2-4	CASSLVRGASKNIQYF	TGTGCCAGCAGCTTAGTCCGGGGGGCAAGCAAAAACATTCAGTACTTC
.	TRBV18	.	TRBJ1-1	CASSLNLGQGLNTEAFF	TGTGCCAGCTCACTGAACCTGGGTCAGGGCCTGAACACTGAAGCTTTCTTT
TRBD1	TRBV5-4	.	TRBJ1-1	CASSQPGQGNTEAFF	TGTGCCAGCAGCCAGCCGGGACAGGGGAACACTGAAGCTTTCTTT
TRBD2	TRBV19	.	TRBJ2-5	CASSMITGGGETQYF	TGTGCCAGTAGTATGATAACGGGAGGGGGAGAGACCCAGTACTTC
TRBD2	TRBV7-9	.	TRBJ2-2	CASSFSGRGGTGELFF	TGTGCCAGCAGCTTTAGCGGGAGAGGTGGCACCGGGGAGCTGTTTTTT
TRBD2	TRBV29-1	few	TRBJ2-1	CSVEQWTRGDEQFF	TGCAGCGTTGAACAATGGACTAGGGGCGATGAGCAGTTCTTC
.	TRBV4-1	.	TRBJ1-1	CASSPQQGTVEAFF	TGCGCCAGCAGCCCCCAACAGGGTACGGTTGAAGCTTTCTTT
.	TRBV10-3	.	TRBJ2-3	CAISAEGGRDTQYF	TGTGCCATCAGTGCGGAGGGAGGCAGAGATACGCAGTATTTT
TRBD1	TRBV19	.	TRBJ2-3	CASSHGQGARDTQYF	TGTGCCAGTAGTCATGGACAGGGGGCGAGGGATACGCAGTATTTT
TRBD1	TRBV30	.	TRBJ1-5	CAWSSGGLGNQPQHF	TGTGCCTGGAGTTCAGGGGGCTTGGGCAATCAGCCCCAGCATTTT
.	TRBV7-3	few	TRBJ2-2	CASSLDRDTGELFF	TGTGCCAGCAGCTTAGACAGAGACACCGGGGAGCTGTTTTTT
TRBD1	TRBV6-5	few	TRBJ1-2	CASSPGTGIYGYTF	TGTGCCAGCAGTCCCGGGACAGGGATCTATGGCTACACCTTC
TRBD2	TRBV14	.	TRBJ2-1	CASSPGLAANNEQFF	TGTGCCAGCAGCCCGGGACTAGCGGCCAACAATGAGCAGTTCTTC
.	TRBV5-6	.	TRBJ1-6	CASSLGTVNSPLHF	TGTGCCAGCAGCTTGGGGACAGTTAATTCACCCCTCCACTTT
.	TRBV5-5	few	TRBJ2-2	CASSLEVVLGAAANTGELFF	TGTGCCAGCAGCTTGGAGGTCGTTCTGGGGGCGGCTGCTAACACCGGGGAGCTGTTTTTT
.	TRBV28	.	TRBJ1-2	CASSPPRPDTSMGYTF	TGTGCCAGCAGTCCTCCCCGACCGGACACATCTATGGGCTACACCTTC
.	TRBV7-2	.	TRBJ2-7	CASSLRTPTAYSYEQYF	TGTGCCAGCAGCTTAAGAACACCGACAGCCTACTCCTACGAGCAGTACTTC
TRBD2	TRBV7-6	few	TRBJ2-5	CASSLALASGGETQYF	TGTGCCAGCAGCTTAGCGCTGGCTAGCGGGGGAGAGACCCAGTACTTC
TRBD1	TRBV27	.	TRBJ2-7	CASSGQEASRRYEQYF	TGTGCCAGCAGCGGACAGGAGGCGTCTCGCCGCTACGAGCAGTACTTC
TRBD1	TRBV15	.	TRBJ2-2	CATSRQGAYTGEPFF	TGTGCCACCAGCAGGCAGGGGGCTTACACCGGGGAGCCGTTTTTT
.	TRBV29-1	.	TRBJ1-1	CVAVDGREAFF	TGCGTAGCCGTGGATGGCCGAGAAGCTTTCTTT
TRBD2	TRBV5-1	once	TRBJ2-3	CASSLAPSSGGDFTDTQYF	TGCGCCAGCAGCTTGGCTCCTTCTAGCGGGGGGGACTTCACAGATACGCAGTATTTT
.	TRBV7-2	.	TRBJ1-3	CASSSTGSSGNTIYF	TGTGCCAGCAGCTCTACAGGTTCCTCTGGAAACACCATATATTTT
.	TRBV11-2	.	TRBJ2-4	CASSFQGSHNIQYF	TGTGCCAGCAGCTTTCAGGGATCACATAACATTCAGTACTTC
TRBD1	TRBV11-2	.	TRBJ2-7	CASSPLQGVSEQYF	TGTGCCAGCAGCCCACTTCAGGGGGTAAGCGAGCAGTACTTC
TRBD2	TRBV5-1	few	TRBJ2-1	CASSHNAGTSILSGYNEQFF	TGCGCCAGCAGTCATAATGCCGGGACTAGCATACTGAGTGGGTACAATGAGCAGTTCTTC
.	TRBV7-8	few	TRBJ1-4	CASSLYSEKLFF	TGTGCCAGCAGCTTATACAGTGAAAAACTGTTTTTT
.	TRBV7-2	few	TRBJ2-5	CASSPRVRETQYF	TGTGCCAGCAGCCCCAGGGTAAGGGAGACCCAGTACTTC
.	TRBV28	.	TRBJ1-2	CASGPQIKFYGYTF	TGTGCCAGCGGGCCGCAGATAAAATTCTATGGCTACACCTTC
.	TRBV5-1	.	TRBJ2-5	CASSVPGLETQYF	TGCGCCAGCAGCGTTCCGGGACTGGAGACCCAGTACTTC
TRBD1	TRBV6-1	.	TRBJ1-5	CASSEGTGGGQPQHF	TGTGCCAGCAGTGAAGGGACAGGGGGCGGTCAGCCCCAGCATTTT
.	TRBV9	once	TRBJ2-3	CASSPLGSSIDTQYF	TGTGCCAGCAGCCCTCTGGGGTCTAGCATAGATACGCAGTATTTT
TRBD1	TRBV5-1	.	TRBJ2-7	CASSSGQGFYEQYF	TGCGCCAGCAGCTCGGGACAGGGGTTCTACGAGCAGTACTTC
.	TRBV7-2	.	TRBJ2-1	CASSLTDVYNEQFF	TGTGCCAGCAGCTTGACAGACGTTTACAATGAGCAGTTCTTC
.	TRBV18	few	TRBJ2-3	CASSPPGTHTDTQYF	TGTGCCAGCTCACCTCCCGGGACTCACACAGATACGCAGTATTTT
.	TRBV19	.	TRBJ2-2	CASSIRGGELFF	TGTGCCAGTAGTATAAGAGGCGGGGAGCTGTTTTTT
TRBD2	TRBV4-3	few	TRBJ2-3	CASSPTGFLGLAGGTQYF	TGCGCCAGCAGCCCCACAGGGTTTTTAGGCCTAGCGGGAGGAACGCAGTATTTT
TRBD2	TRBV29-1	.	TRBJ2-3	CSVGSLAGVTDTQYF	TGCAGCGTTGGTAGTCTAGCGGGGGTCACAGATACGCAGTATTTT
TRBD1	TRBV19	.	TRBJ1-1	CASSSWTGVATYMNTEAFF	TGTGCCAGTAGTAGCTGGACAGGGGTCGCAACTTACATGAACACTGAAGCTTTCTTT
TRBD1	TRBV18	few	TRBJ1-1	CASSGQANTEAFF	TGTGCCAGCTCAGGACAGGCCAACACTGAAGCTTTCTTT
TRBD2	TRBV4-2	few	TRBJ2-3	CASSQDLQREGGDTQYF	TGTGCCAGCAGCCAAGATTTGCAGCGGGAGGGGGGGGATACGCAGTATTTT
TRBD2	TRBV7-9	.	TRBJ2-1	CASSFRLAGRSYNEQFF	TGTGCCAGCAGCTTCCGACTAGCGGGACGCTCCTACAATGAGCAGTTCTTC
.	TRBV5-4	.	TRBJ2-1	CASRLGQEGFNEQFF	TGTGCCAGCAGACTTGGACAGGAGGGGTTCAATGAGCAGTTCTTC